These 27 T cell receptor beta chains were sequenced from one sample in a study of CD8 T cells in ankylosing spondylitis. Overall study findings and caveats: In ankylosing spondylitis blood, a motif of eight highly homologous TCR beta variants appeared characteristic.

TCRdb used MiXCR to reprocess the 5' RACE reads, holding one entry per CDR3 protein. The profile shows some 220,000 distinct CDR3 sequences, about 6.7% of them singletons. Their antigens remain unidentified. The sequencing sample was made of blood, either unsorted or a sorted T cell fraction (not recorded which). These receptors were taken from a male donor with ankylosing spondylitis.

This clonotype was picked up a small number of times. J is TRBJ2-3 and V is TRBV3-1; no definite D call. The CDR3 covers 13 residues. Trimming left V 0 bases short and J 4 bases short, with 5 bases between. Germline lookup yields CDR1 LGHDT and CDR2 YNNKEL (reference sequence). The CDR3 DNA is TGTGCCAGCAGCCAAGAGACCTCAGATACGCAGTATTTT. Translation: CASSQETSDTQYF.

This clonotype was seen many times. This rearrangement joins TRBV6-2 or TRBV6-3 to TRBJ2-2; TRBD2 might be the D (5 bases). Trimming removed 8 bases from V and 4 bases from J, with 23 bases in between. CDR1 MNHEY and CDR2 SVGEGT come from the germline V gene. CDR3 length: 17 residues. CDR3 in amino acids: CASRQLRASWGTGELFF. In DNA, the CDR3 is TGTGCCAGCCGACAACTTCGGGCTAGCTGGGGCACCGGGGAGCTGTTTTTT.

This clonotype was detected ten times or more. The chain carries TRBV20-1 and TRBJ2-1, with 8 bases fitting TRBD2. The CDR3 runs to 14 residues. The J segment lost 3 bases and the V segment lost 5 bases, leaving 6 bases of the junction unmatched. Germline V lookup: CDR1 DFQATT, CDR2 SNEGSKA (reference sequence). The CDR3 DNA sequence: TGCAGTGCTTCCCGGGGGGGCCTCTACAATGAGCAGTTCTTC. Translating gives CSASRGGLYNEQFF.

This clonotype was detected ten times or more. V and J are TRBV27 and TRBJ2-5, with a weak D call TRBD1 (5 bases). There are 16 residues in the CDR3. Between the trimmed V and J ends, which lost 0 bases and 5 bases, there was a span of 16 bases. The germline V gene has CDR1 MNHEY and CDR2 SMNVEV (reference sequence). The CDR3 region is CASSLSRRERSETQYF. CDR3 DNA: TGTGCCAGCAGTTTATCCCGCAGGGAACGCTCGGAGACCCAGTACTTC.

With respect to this clonotype: A read error is possible here, since a much larger clone lies one base away. The chain recombines TRBV4-3 with TRBJ2-5; TRBD1 aligns across 10 bases. In germline, CDR1 is LGHNA, CDR2 YSLEER. This CDR3 spans 15 amino acids. DNA of the CDR3: TGCGCCGGCAGCCAAGGGACAGGGGTACAAGAGACCCAGTACTTC. Translation: CAGSQGTGVQETQYF.

This clonotype was seen repeatedly, ten times or more. V gene TRBV7-9 combines with J gene TRBJ2-7; D remains ambiguous. The CDR3 is 13 amino acids. Germline V lookup: CDR1 SEHNR, CDR2 FQNEAQ (reference sequence). V was shortened by 2 bases and J by 1 base, with 6 bases between the two germline ends. Written as DNA, the CDR3 is TGTGCCAGCAGCTTATGGCGGTCCTACGAGCAGTACTTC. Its translation is CASSLWRSYEQYF.

The chain couples TRBV2 to TRBJ2-7; TRBD2 matches 10 bases. The CDR3 is 16 residues long. Germline V gene sequence: CDR1 SNHLY, CDR2 FYNNEI. Trimming at V came to 4 bases and at J to 4 bases, leaving 10 bases not matched to a gene. In DNA, the CDR3 is TGTGCCAGCAGTGTTTGGGTAGCGGGAGGAACGTACGAGCAGTACTTC. This codes for CASSVWVAGGTYEQYF.

This clonotype was seen repeatedly, ten times or more. The chain uses TRBV2 and TRBJ2-5; 8 nucleotides align to TRBD1. The CDR3 length is 14 residues. The germline CDR1 and CDR2 sequences are SNHLY and FYNNEI. Losses at the gene ends were 6 bases for V and 4 bases for J; bases not matched to a gene: 7. CDR3 DNA sequence: TGTGCCAGCAGAGACAGGGGAGGAGGAGAGACCCAGTACTTC. This gives the protein CASRDRGGGETQYF. The variable domain in full, with the rest retrieved from reference TRBV2 and TRBJ2-5, is EPEVTQTPSHQVTQMGQEVILRCVPISNHLYFYWYRQILGQKVEFLVSFYNNEISEKSEIFDDQFSVERPDGSNFTLKIRSTKLEDSAMYFCASRDRGGGETQYFGPGTRLLVL.

This clonotype was seen ten or more times. In nucleotides, the CDR3 is TGTGCCAGCAGTTTGAGGCAGGCCCCAAGCTCCTATAATTCACCCCTCCACTTT. Translated, it gives CASSLRQAPSSYNSPLHF. The gene calls are TRBV27 and TRBJ1-6; D is unresolved. The CDR3 spans 18 residues. Germline V gene data show CDR1 as MNHEY and CDR2 as SMNVEV (reference sequence). Trimming took off 3 bases at V and 0 bases at J, with 15 bases between the two ends.

This rearrangement joins TRBV6-5 to TRBJ1-2; D unclear. V lost 4 bases and J lost 4, with 7 bases in between. CDR1 MNHEY and CDR2 SVGAGI come from the germline V gene. This CDR3 spans 12 amino acids. CDR3 in DNA: TGTGCCAGCAGTTGGGAGGGCTATGGCTACACCTTC. Translation gives CASSWEGYGYTF.

This clonotype was recorded many times. The CDR3 reads CASRWDSDYEQYF. The DNA for the CDR3 is TGCGCCAGCAGATGGGACAGCGATTACGAGCAGTACTTC. The chain couples TRBV5-1 to TRBJ2-7, with TRBD1 identical over 7 bases. The V gene end was trimmed by 5 bases and the J gene end by 4 bases; junction bases not matched to a gene: 6. The CDR3 runs 13 residues. Germline CDR1 and CDR2: SGHRS and YFSETQ.

V is TRBV7-6 and J is TRBJ2-5; no firm D call. V lost 1 base to trimming and J lost 10 bases, with 13 bases between them. Per the germline V gene, CDR1 is SGHVS and CDR2 is FNYEAQ. The CDR3 loop spans 13 amino acids. The CDR3 bases are TGTGCCAGCAGCTTAGACCGCGACTGGGTCCAGTACTTC. The encoded protein is CASSLDRDWVQYF.

This clonotype was recorded many times. V gene TRBV5-1 combines with J gene TRBJ2-7, with 7 bases fitting TRBD1. CDR3 length: 14 residues. Germline V gene lookup returns CDR1 SGHRS and CDR2 YFSETQ. V lost 4 bases, J lost 5 bases, and 9 bases stayed unmatched. The CDR3 DNA reads as TGCGCCAGCAGCGTATTGACAGGGATCCACGAGCAGTACTTC. It translates to CASSVLTGIHEQYF.

The sample holds many counts of this clonotype. V and J are TRBV7-2 and TRBJ2-7, with D unclear. The CDR3 is 13 residues long. V shed 7 bases and J shed 7 bases, with 17 bases lying between them. CDR1 and CDR2 from the germline V gene are SGHTA and FQGNSA. This CDR3 reads CASTSWGLREQYF. In nucleotides, the CDR3 is TGTGCCAGCACTAGTTGGGGTTTACGGGAGCAGTACTTC.

This CDR3 reads CASSQTEGVDYGYTF. DNA for the CDR3: TGTGCCAGCAGCCAAACCGAGGGGGTGGACTATGGCTACACCTTC. V gene TRBV4-2 combines with J gene TRBJ1-2; D perhaps matches TRBD1 (6 bases). From germline, CDR1 is LGHNA and CDR2 YNFKEQ. The CDR3 is made up of 15 amino acids. Trimming left V 2 bases short and J 3 bases short, with 13 bases between.

The genes are TRBV6-1 and TRBJ2-7; 8 positions agree with TRBD2. The CDR3 loop spans 14 amino acids. V lost 2 bases and J lost 6; bases outside the gene matches: 6. Germline lookup yields CDR1 MNHNS and CDR2 SASEGT. As DNA, the CDR3 is TGTGCCAGCAGTGAATGGGGACTAGAGGGCGAGCAGTACTTC. Translating gives CASSEWGLEGEQYF.

This clonotype occurred many times. The rearrangement uses TRBV6-2 or TRBV6-3 and TRBJ1-2; 8 nucleotides agree with TRBD1. This CDR3 is 13 amino acids long. Trimming took 0 bases from V and 7 from J; bases not matched to a gene: 1. CDR1 is MNHEY, CDR2 SVGEGT, per germline. CDR3 protein: CASSYSTGAGYTF. The CDR3 region has the DNA TGTGCCAGCAGTTACTCGACAGGGGCTGGCTACACCTTC.

This clonotype showed up many times. The rearrangement joins TRBV6-4 to TRBJ1-1; D call uncertain. The CDR3 extends over 14 amino acids. V was clipped by 2 bases and J by 1 base, with 8 bases between them. CDR1 MRHNA and CDR2 SNTAGT come from the germline V gene. As DNA, the CDR3 is TGTGCCAGCAGTGACACCGGAGAGAACACTGAAGCTTTCTTT. This sequence encodes CASSDTGENTEAFF.

The chain joins TRBV7-2 to TRBJ2-3; 9 bases agree with TRBD1. The CDR3 spans 16 residues. CDR1 is SGHTA and CDR2 is FQGNSA in the germline V gene. V trimming: 1 base; J trimming: 1 base; junction bases outside the gene matches: 3. The CDR3: CASSLGGQGGTDTQYF. Here the CDR3 DNA reads TGTGCCAGCAGCTTAGGGGGACAGGGAGGCACAGATACGCAGTATTTT. The full variable domain, with the rest looked up from reference TRBV7-2 and TRBJ2-3, is GAGVSQSPSNKVTEKGKDVELRCDPISGHTALYWYRQSLGQGLEFLIYFQGNSAPDKSGLPSDRFSAERTGGSVSTLTIQRTQQEDSAVYLCASSLGGQGGTDTQYFGPGTRLTVL.

The sample holds many counts of this clonotype. A junction end diverges from the germline sequence, so it may reflect a read error. The rearrangement joins TRBV12-3 or TRBV12-4 to TRBJ1-5; D is ambiguous. There are 14 residues in the CDR3. Here the CDR3 DNA reads TGTGCCAGCAGTTTCCGGATTAGCGATCAGCCCCAGCATTTT. The encoded protein is CASSFRISDQPQHF.

This clonotype was counted only a few times. V is TRBV3-1 and J is TRBJ2-2; D might be TRBD1 (5 bases). The germline V and J ends were trimmed by 0 bases and 7 bases, with 12 bases remaining between them. CDR3 size: 15 residues. Looked up from germline, CDR1 is LGHDT and CDR2 is YNNKEL (reference sequence). CDR3 DNA sequence: TGTGCCAGCAGCCAAGATTCCAGGGTTATCGGGGAGCTGTTTTTT. Its translation is CASSQDSRVIGELFF.

This clonotype was counted many times. This sequence joins TRBV14 and TRBJ2-7, with D maybe TRBD2 (7 bases). Germline V lookup: CDR1 SGHDN, CDR2 FVKESK. The V and J ends lost 3 bases and 6 bases respectively, with 12 bases between them. CDR3 size: 13 residues. The CDR3 bases are TGTGCCAGCAGCCAGTTGAGGGGGGGCGAGCAGTACTTC. The encoded protein is CASSQLRGGEQYF.

This clonotype was seen many times. The rearrangement links TRBV4-3 to TRBJ2-2; the D call may be TRBD1 or TRBD2 (5 bases each). V dropped 4 bases and J dropped 4 bases, with 16 bases sitting between them. Germline CDR1 and CDR2: LGHNA and YSLEER. The CDR3 is 16 residues long. The CDR3 region is CASSPRDWDLTGELFF. In DNA form, the CDR3 reads TGCGCCAGCAGCCCCAGGGATTGGGACCTCACCGGGGAGCTGTTTTTT.

The chain links TRBV21-1 to TRBJ2-5; the table's D call, TRBD2, was not checked against the DNA. TRBV21-1 is noted as a pseudogene. The CDR3 runs to 15 residues. CDR3 nucleotides: TGTGCCAGCAGCCCCCAGAGGAGGGGCATGGAGACCCAGTACTTC. It encodes CASSPQRRGMETQYF.

This clonotype showed up many times. The rearrangement uses TRBV29-1 and TRBJ1-4; 11 positions match TRBD1. The V gene's germline CDR1 is SQVTM and CDR2 ANQGSEA. The length of the CDR3 is 13 residues. V was pared by 6 bases and J by 7 bases, with 4 bases of the junction left unmatched. Written as DNA, the CDR3 is TGCAGCGTGTTGGACAGGGGGCTTGAAAAACTGTTTTTT. It is translated as CSVLDRGLEKLFF.

The V and J genes are TRBV10-3 and TRBJ2-7, with D uncertain. CDR3 size: 15 residues. V lost 2 bases to trimming and J lost 0 bases, with 11 bases between them. CDR1 and CDR2 from the germline V gene are ENHRY and SYGVKD. As DNA, the CDR3 is TGTGCCATCAGTGAGGTGGAGTACTCCTCCTACGAGCAGTACTTC. This translates into CAISEVEYSSYEQYF.

This sequence joins TRBV3-1 and TRBJ1-2, with D perhaps TRBD1 (5 bases). The germline V gene has CDR1 LGHDT and CDR2 YNNKEL (reference sequence). V dropped 0 bases and J dropped 5 bases, with 10 bases sitting between them. The CDR3 loop spans 14 amino acids. The CDR3 here is CASSQDTGWYGYTF. CDR3 coding DNA: TGTGCCAGCAGCCAAGACACAGGATGGTATGGCTACACCTTC.